This passage covers 5 T cell receptor beta chains from one sample sequenced in a study of T cells in Graves' hyperthyroidism and ophthalmopathy. There were TCR beta CDR3 regions amplified from RNA transcripts. HTBI primers were used for first-round RT-PCR of the TCR CDR3. TCRdb recomputed calls from the multiplex PCR reads with MiXCR, one row per CDR3 protein. The repertoire has hundreds of thousands of distinct CDR3 sequences, about 20% of them found once; the top ten carry about 50%. Sequencing was performed on blood. Receptor source: a middle-aged man with Graves' ophthalmopathy.

On this clonotype itself: A much larger clone sits a single nucleotide away, making a read error possible. The gene calls are TRBV11-2 and TRBJ2-3, with D tentatively TRBD2 (6 bases). In germline, CDR1 is SGHAT, CDR2 FQNNGV. CDR3 length equals 16 residues. CDR3 protein: CASSSLGTSHTDTLYF. CDR3 DNA sequence: TGTGCCAGCAGCTCTCTCGGGACTTCCCACACAGATACGCTGTATTTT.

The V call is TRBV30, the J call TRBJ2-2; TRBD1 matches at 7 bases. V dropped 3 bases and J dropped 3; count of bases not matched to a gene: 4. The germline V gene has CDR1 GTSNPN and CDR2 SVGIG (reference sequence). The CDR3 covers 14 residues. CDR3 loop: CAWRGQIHTGELFF. As DNA, the CDR3 is TGTGCCTGGAGGGGACAGATCCACACCGGGGAGCTGTTTTTT.

V gene TRBV18 combines with J gene TRBJ2-2; possibly TRBD2 for D (6 bases). Between the trimmed V and J ends, which lost 6 bases and 6 bases, there was a span of 17 bases. The CDR3 has 15 amino acids. Germline-derived CDR1 and CDR2 are KGHSH and LQKENI. The CDR3 DNA is TGTGCCAGCTCCCCGACGCTGGGAGGTTCCGGGGAGCTGTTTTTT. Translating it yields CASSPTLGGSGELFF.

This clonotype was counted a few times. This sequence joins TRBV20-1 and TRBJ2-3; D may be TRBD1 (5 bases). Trimming left V 6 bases short and J 5 bases short, with 9 bases between. The germline CDR1 and CDR2 sequences are DFQATT and SNEGSKA (reference sequence). This CDR3 has 11 residues. The CDR3 loop reads CSAQGIDTQYF. As DNA, the CDR3 is TGCAGTGCCCAGGGTATAGATACGCAGTATTTT.

This clonotype turned up a few times. V and J are TRBV20-1 and TRBJ2-3; weak D call: TRBD2 (6 bases). The germline CDR1 and CDR2 sequences are DFQATT and SNEGSKA (reference sequence). The CDR3 consists of 14 residues. The CDR3 loop reads CSVVGGVSTDTQYF. The CDR3 coding sequence is TGCTCCGTAGTTGGCGGGGTTAGCACAGATACGCAGTATTTT.